This is a list of T cell receptor beta chains from one sample in a study of patients and donors after allogeneic stem cell transplantation. TCRdb re-called the RT-PCR reads with MiXCR, one entry per CDR3 protein. The data contain some 200,000 distinct CDR3 sequences, roughly 40% of them singletons. Sequencing used blood, either unsorted or a sorted T cell fraction (not recorded which). These receptors all come from a human donor who was either an allogeneic HSCT recipient or a stem cell or donor lymphocyte infusion donor (not recorded which). It is not recorded whose cells these are; they may come from a transplant donor. The CDR3 runs from the conserved cysteine through the conserved F or W. The D gene is left open where the match is weak. Clone size, where shown, is once, few, many, or a class for clones that have expanded.

>TRBV6-5|.|14|.|TRBJ1-1
CASSYTNLNTEAFF
TGTGCCAGCAGTTACACTAACTTGAACACTGAAGCTTTCTTT
>TRBV29-1|.|14|few|TRBJ2-1
CSVAGRERHNEQFF
TGCAGCGTTGCGGGACGGGAAAGGCACAATGAGCAGTTCTTC
>TRBV9|TRBD2|18|few|TRBJ2-4
CASSSRLAGDSAKNIQYF
TGTGCCAGCAGCTCCCGACTAGCGGGAGACTCTGCCAAAAACATTCAGTACTTC
>TRBV5-1|TRBD2|15|.|TRBJ2-7
CASSLGGSGTLEEYF
TGCGCCAGCAGCTTGGGGGGTAGCGGGACGCTAGAGGAGTACTTC
>TRBV28|.|11|.|TRBJ1-6
CASRTTPPLHF
TGTGCCAGCAGGACGACCCCACCCCTCCACTTT
>TRBV7-6|TRBD2|14|.|TRBJ2-7
CASSSLGGSYEQYF
TGTGCCAGCAGCTCACTGGGGGGGAGCTACGAGCAGTACTTC
>TRBV12-3/TRBV12-4|.|15|few|TRBJ1-1
CASSPGWGASTEAFF
TGTGCCAGCAGTCCGGGGTGGGGGGCGAGCACTGAAGCTTTCTTT
>TRBV28|.|14|few|TRBJ1-5
CASSPATSNQPQHF
TGTGCCAGCAGTCCTGCGACAAGCAATCAGCCCCAGCATTTT
>TRBV7-6|.|15|few|TRBJ1-1
CASSLNPGLNTEAFF
TGTGCCAGCAGCTTAAATCCAGGGCTGAACACTGAAGCTTTCTTT
>TRBV6-2/TRBV6-3|TRBD2|17|.|TRBJ2-6
CASRAGGPNGGANVLTF
TGTGCCAGCAGAGCGGGAGGGCCTAACGGTGGGGCCAACGTCCTGACTTTC
>TRBV7-2|.|14|.|TRBJ1-3
CASSFGASGNTIYF
TGTGCCAGCAGCTTTGGAGCCTCTGGAAACACCATATATTTT
>TRBV18|TRBD1|16|.|TRBJ1-5
CASSPPGTGIGQPQHF
TGTGCCAGCTCACCCCCCGGGACAGGGATCGGGCAGCCCCAGCATTTT
>TRBV28|TRBD1|15|.|TRBJ1-1
CASSLVQGDGTEAFF
TGTGCCAGCAGTTTAGTCCAGGGGGACGGCACTGAAGCTTTCTTT
>TRBV5-4|TRBD1|15|.|TRBJ1-4
CASSENRGVNEKLFF
TGTGCCAGCAGCGAGAACAGGGGCGTTAATGAAAAACTGTTTTTT
>TRBV29-1|.|12|.|TRBJ1-1
CSVGHFNTEAFF
TGCAGCGTTGGACATTTCAACACTGAAGCTTTCTTT
>TRBV12-3/TRBV12-4|.|12|few|TRBJ1-1
CASSLEGVEAFF
TGTGCCAGCAGTTTAGAGGGGGTTGAAGCTTTCTTT
>TRBV6-2/TRBV6-3|TRBD1|15|.|TRBJ1-1
CASSPGTGDLNEAFF
TGTGCCAGCAGTCCCGGGACAGGGGATTTGAATGAAGCTTTCTTT
>TRBV6-5|TRBD1|17|.|TRBJ2-6
CASSFGTGTSGANVLTF
TGTGCCAGCAGTTTCGGGACAGGGACCTCTGGGGCCAACGTCCTGACTTTC
>TRBV29-1|.|18|.|TRBJ1-2
CSVGPLTDSFIPDYGYTF
TGCAGCGTTGGACCCCTTACTGACAGTTTCATCCCCGACTATGGCTACACCTTC
>TRBV5-6|TRBD1|14|few|TRBJ2-1
CARSGQNPYNEQFF
TGTGCCAGATCGGGACAGAATCCCTACAATGAGCAGTTCTTC
>TRBV29-1|.|10|few|TRBJ2-1
CSVAGFEQFF
TGCAGCGTTGCGGGTTTTGAGCAGTTCTTC
>TRBV9|.|13|few|TRBJ1-1
CASSVGGYTEAFF
TGTGCCAGCAGCGTAGGGGGCTACACTGAAGCTTTCTTT
>TRBV20-1|TRBD1|14|many|TRBJ1-1
CSARAPGGNTEAFF
TGCAGTGCTAGAGCCCCAGGGGGGAACACTGAAGCTTTCTTT
>TRBV25-1|.|14|few|TRBJ1-2
CASSDPDRIYGYTF
TGTGCCAGCAGTGACCCCGACAGGATCTATGGCTACACCTTC
>TRBV4-1|.|13|.|TRBJ2-1
CASSPPGTDEQFF
TGCGCCAGCAGCCCCCCCGGCACGGATGAGCAGTTCTTC
>TRBV6-5|TRBD1|15|once|TRBJ2-5
CASSTQGEVKETQYF
TGTGCCAGCAGCACACAGGGGGAAGTAAAGGAGACCCAGTACTTC
>TRBV29-1|TRBD2|15|.|TRBJ2-1
CSVPGTRSPYNEQFF
TGCAGCGTCCCCGGGACTAGGAGCCCCTACAATGAGCAGTTCTTC
>TRBV6-5|.|13|.|TRBJ1-1
CASSYSEITEAFF
TGTGCCAGCAGTTACTCGGAGATCACTGAAGCTTTCTTT
>TRBV16|.|12|.|TRBJ1-1
CASSRRGTEAFF
TGTGCCAGCAGTCGTAGGGGCACTGAAGCTTTCTTT
>TRBV4-3|.|14|.|TRBJ2-1
CASSQDQANNEQFF
TGCGCCAGCAGCCAAGATCAGGCTAACAATGAGCAGTTCTTC
>TRBV11-2|TRBD2|15|once|TRBJ2-3
CASIWGGRAGDTQYF
TGTGCCAGCATCTGGGGCGGGAGGGCAGGAGATACGCAGTATTTT
>TRBV6-2/TRBV6-3|TRBD2|15|.|TRBJ2-2
CASSYVSGGTGELFF
TGTGCCAGCAGTTACGTGTCGGGAGGCACCGGGGAGCTGTTTTTT
>TRBV6-1|.|11|few|TRBJ1-5
CASSVGGPQHF
TGTGCCAGCAGTGTCGGCGGGCCCCAGCATTTT
>TRBV12-3/TRBV12-4|.|13|few|TRBJ1-1
CASSLEEGTEAFF
TGTGCCAGCAGTTTAGAAGAGGGCACTGAAGCTTTCTTT
>TRBV7-9|TRBD1|14|.|TRBJ1-1
CASSYPTGGTEAFF
TGTGCCAGCAGCTATCCGACAGGGGGCACTGAAGCTTTCTTT
>TRBV28|.|13|.|TRBJ2-7
CASSDRLSYEQYF
TGTGCCAGCAGTGACAGACTCTCCTACGAGCAGTACTTC
>TRBV12-3/TRBV12-4|TRBD1|14|.|TRBJ2-7
CASRPGTGYYEQYF
TGTGCCAGCCGACCCGGGACAGGCTACTACGAGCAGTACTTC
>TRBV4-3|TRBD2|16|few|TRBJ2-7
CASSQAGTSGSYEQYF
TGCGCCAGCAGCCAAGCCGGGACTAGCGGGTCCTACGAGCAGTACTTC
>TRBV30|TRBD1|13|.|TRBJ1-1
CAWSHGQGTEAFF
TGTGCCTGGAGTCACGGACAGGGGACTGAAGCTTTCTTT
>TRBV5-7|.|17|.|TRBJ1-5
CASSFQGLPLGNQPQHF
TGTGCCAGCAGCTTCCAGGGACTCCCACTGGGCAATCAGCCCCAGCATTTT
>TRBV5-1|TRBD2|18|.|TRBJ2-1
CASSLEGGSNPSYNEQFF
TGCGCCAGCAGCTTGGAAGGCGGGAGCAATCCATCCTACAATGAGCAGTTCTTC
>TRBV4-3|.|16|.|TRBJ1-5
CASSQDMLLRPQPQHF
TGCGCCAGCAGCCAAGATATGTTACTTAGACCCCAGCCCCAGCATTTT
>TRBV3-1|.|17|.|TRBJ2-6
CASSQASGGAGANVLTF
TGTGCCAGCAGCCAAGCGTCAGGAGGCGCTGGGGCCAACGTCCTGACTTTC
>TRBV12-3/TRBV12-4|TRBD2|19|once|TRBJ2-1
CASSRSQPLADLSYNEQFF
TGTGCCAGCAGTCGCTCCCAGCCACTAGCGGACCTCTCCTACAATGAGCAGTTCTTC
>TRBV12-3/TRBV12-4|.|14|.|TRBJ1-1
CASSLARQLPEAFF
TGTGCCAGCAGTTTAGCCCGCCAGCTCCCTGAAGCTTTCTTT
>TRBV15|.|15|few|TRBJ2-5
CATSRDTGRRETQYF
TGTGCCACCAGCAGAGATACGGGGCGACGAGAGACCCAGTACTTC
>TRBV7-7|TRBD2|16|.|TRBJ2-2
CASSLDAGVGTGELFF
TGTGCCAGCAGCTTAGACGCGGGAGTTGGCACCGGGGAGCTGTTTTTT
>TRBV7-3|.|17|.|TRBJ2-3
CASSLRGSDGGTDTQYF
TGTGCCAGCAGCTTAAGGGGGTCAGACGGTGGCACAGATACGCAGTATTTT